This TCR beta chain was captured by sequencing in a study of T cell responses to AZD1222 COVID-19 vaccine. Findings and limits, study-wide: Spike regions recognized by vaccine-associated CD4 TCRs spanned the protein, led by 160-218 and 743-854. The number of AZD1222 recipients seropositive at baseline was only five to seven.

With respect to this clone: Its antigen is unidentified.

The V gene's germline CDR1 is GTSNPN and CDR2 SVGIG (reference sequence). This CDR3 is built from 15 residues. V shed 1 base and J 3 bases; nucleotides not matched to a gene: 7. Sequenced by immunoSEQ multiplex PCR; TCRdb stores in-frame clones only, minus some. The data hold 150,000 to 200,000 clones, with approximately 89% observed a single time. This specimen was peripheral blood, taken on day 0 of AZD1222 vaccination. The chain carries TRBV30 and TRBJ2-7, with 9 positions matching TRBD2. This clonotype was obtained from an adult in good health. CDR3 coding DNA: TGTGCCTGGAGTGCCGCTAGCGGGGCTTACTACGAGCAGTACTTC. It translates to CAWSAASGAYYEQYF.